The 3 T cell receptor beta chains given below trace back to one sample, sequenced in a study of control samples from healthy donors and cancer patients. Libraries were prepared by immunoSEQ multiplex PCR; TCRdb keeps only in-frame clonotypes and omits some of them. This table holds roughly 88,000 clones, around 91% found once. The sample was blood. These receptors were obtained from a middle-aged man in good health.

The chain combines TRBV5-1 with TRBJ2-4, with D possibly TRBD2 on 5 matching bases. The CDR3 consists of 13 residues. Trimming took off 5 bases at V and 11 bases at J, with 17 bases between the two ends. Germline V gives CDR1 SGHRS, CDR2 YFSETQ. The CDR3 here is CASSGVLGGFQYF. The CDR3 DNA sequence: TGCGCCAGCAGTGGCGTCCTCGGAGGATTTCAGTACTTC. Together with reference TRBV5-1 and TRBJ2-4, the CDR3 gives the full variable domain: KAGVTQTPRYLIKTRGQQVTLSCSPISGHRSVSWYQQTPGQGLQFLFEYFSETQRNKGNFPGRFSGRQFSNSRSEMNVSTLELGDSALYLCASSGVLGGFQYFGAGTRLSVL.

The genes are TRBV6-4 and TRBJ2-1; 8 nucleotides agree with TRBD2. V dropped 6 bases and J dropped 5; count of bases not matched to a gene: 9. The CDR3 extends over 15 amino acids. CDR1 is MRHNA, CDR2 SNTAGT, per germline. CDR3 nucleotide sequence: TGTGCCAGCAGCGCCCTAGCGGGCGGTAACAATGAGCAGTTCTTC. As protein: CASSALAGGNNEQFF.

This sequence joins TRBV5-1 and TRBJ2-7; 8 nucleotides match TRBD2. The CDR3 contains 15 residues. With 0 bases clipped from V and 6 bases from J, the junction kept 8 bases outside the gene matches. Germline V CDR1 and CDR2: SGHRS, YFSETQ. The CDR3 DNA reads as TGCGCCAGCAGCTTGGCCGCGGGGGGTAGGGGCGAGCAGTACTTC. It codes for CASSLAAGGRGEQYF.